This TCR beta chain was sequenced during a study of beta chain features in type 1 diabetes. Study-wide background: Examination of sorted cells across all samples involved roughly 100 million cells.

Findings and caveats of the study: For Type 1 diabetes patients, all four CD4+ subsets carried TCRB CDR3s that were moderately but significantly shorter.

Trimming took off 7 bases at V and 5 bases at J, with 20 bases between the two ends. Germline lookup yields CDR1 LNHDA and CDR2 SQIVND (reference sequence). CDR3 size: 15 residues. TCRB transcripts that were expressed got sequenced, as all of the isolated RNA had been reverse transcribed. Here immunoSEQ multiplex PCR was the method, and the copy in TCRdb shows in-frame clones only, minus some. The table shows under 200,000 clones, with around 8% occurring only once. This clone was seen a handful of times. What it binds is not known. The sequence was obtained from a woman aged 18-30 years with type 1 diabetes. The sequenced material came from central memory CD4+ T cells from blood. The chain is built from TRBV19 and TRBJ2-5; D is perhaps TRBD2 (6 bases). This chain's CDR3 is CASTAAAGRWETQYF. DNA for the CDR3: TGTGCCAGTACCGCAGCGGCAGGGAGGTGGGAGACCCAGTACTTC.